The T cell receptor (beta chain) described here comes from a study of shared clonotypes between healthy human individuals (dated by TCRdb to 2019 to 2021). Background for the entire study: Three men and two women, aged 18 to 49 years, made up the cohort. Per donor, three plates each were used for CD4 naive and CD4 memory, two for CD8 naive, and one for CD8 memory. Blood TCR repertoires of a handful of healthy adults were deeply sequenced to estimate repertoire size and the extent of clonotype sharing between individuals. To increase sequencing depth and limit assay-specific biases, TCR repertoire library preparation and sequencing were carried out by different laboratories using diverse techniques. Each donor's leukapheresis produced roughly between roughly 0.85 and 10 billion PBMCs. General study outcomes and caveats: Compared with non-shared clonotypes, clonotypes shared by all four sorted-subset donors had higher generation probabilities. Naive subsets generally had larger estimated clonotype richness than memory subsets. Even with the large sequencing depth, rarefaction of the sorted-subset datasets indicated that sequencing was incomplete. The genetic and exposure-history diversity represented was limited by the small number of donors. Pairwise subsampling indicated that sequencing depth was expected to affect the degree of clonotype sharing among donors. Across a few donors, 4.5% to 6.5% of naive CD4, approximately 3.6% of naive CD8, about 2.3% of memory CD4, and around 0.4% of memory CD8 clonotypes were shared. Sampling was restricted to blood, and TCR repertoires in tissue are likely to differ from TCR repertoires in blood.

TCR CDR3 regions were amplified from genomic DNA by multiplex PCR using the deep immunoSEQ assay. For each cell subset, the extracted genomic DNA was distributed evenly across all wells of several immunoSEQ 96-well plates, and each plate served as one replicate. For sorted subsets, approximately 190 ng genomic DNA, equal to 30,000 to 35,000 T cell genomes, was loaded into each replicate PCR. The purified libraries were quantified using a Qubit 3.0 fluorometer, sized with a Bioanalyzer 2100, and then quantified again using the KAPA Library Quantification kit. Each immunoSEQ 96-well plate was sequenced on its own single-read 150-cycle Illumina NextSeq 550 flow cell. The published analysis was carried out like this. Because only junctional sequences without quality scores were contained in the immunoSEQ output, filtering matching that applied to full-length reads could not be performed. Sequences were annotated with PyIR, a Python wrapper for IgBLAST v1.9, and V/J genes and CDR3 were assigned using IMGT germline references. Any read was removed if the V/J assignment was weak (E-value above 1e-6), the CDR3 was missing, or the read contained stop codons, out-of-frame junctions, or ambiguous translated residues. V3J clonotypes were defined as sequences sharing an identical inferred V gene, J gene, and CDR3 amino acid sequence. Percentage overlap between repertoires was calculated by dividing the number of shared unique clonotypes by the size of the smaller repertoire. Three approaches were used to assess repertoire richness: RTK rarefaction, the Chao1 estimator, and Recon v2.1 estimates of unobserved clonotypes. OLGA was used to compute generation probabilities for all TCRbeta clonotypes that the gDNA method yielded from several donors. Not all clones reach the TCRdb copy of this immuneACCESS table, which keeps in-frame sequences only. Checked studies attribute under half of the gap to unresolved V genes and leave the rest unexplained. V and J calls plus clone size are reproduced from that table; the DNA served to infer D and trimming. The table for this sample lists roughly 1 million clones; about 74% of them were counted only once. The ten top clones hold over 1.3% of the sample.

From the germline V gene, CDR1 is MDHEN and CDR2 is SYDVKM. Measured from the cysteine to the phenylalanine, the CDR3 is 15 residues long. Just CDR3 DNA is preserved here, 45 bases in frame from base 1. V is shortened by 3 bases, J by 0 bases, and the region joining them spans 12 bases. Of note for this clone: Its antigen has not been determined. One base away there is no much larger clone; base qualities are not given.

Healthy HIV-negative adults with no recently reported acute infections or vaccinations were included as donors. Every donor was a Caucasian adult living in Nashville, Tennessee, USA. CD4+ T cells were enriched by magnetic negative selection, after which naive cells were positively selected on CD45RA and the negative fraction was taken as the memory subset. Blood was obtained by leukapheresis, after which PBMCs were separated by Ficoll-Histopaque density gradient centrifugation and cryopreserved in liquid nitrogen vapor phase. Analytical flow cytometry was used to check the purity and quantity of every magnetically sorted T cell population. Genomic DNA was isolated from every sorted fraction and measured by UV absorbance on a Nanodrop 2000c.

The TCR sequence derives from a man between 18 and 35 years old in good health. The V gene is TRBV28 and the J gene is TRBJ2-7; the D gene is not confidently resolved. Sequenced sample: memory CD4+ T cells sorted from blood. The intended sense of this specimen's cell subset or site label: CD45RA-negative fraction. The CDR3 has the sequence CASSFFGGSSYEQYF. The nucleotides are TGTGCCAGCAGTTTCTTCGGCGGAAGCTCCTACGAGCAGTACTTC.